A selection of T cell receptor beta chains follows, all from one sample in a study of cytomegalovirus exposure and HLA in healthy donors. Measured with immunoSEQ multiplex PCR; TCRdb has only the in-frame clones, and not every one. The sample lists 150,000 or so clones, around 79% occurring once. Sequences were obtained from PBMCs. The receptors were gathered from a young man in good health and CMV-seronegative. The CDR3 runs from the conserved cysteine through the conserved F or W. Each record gives: J gene, V gene, D gene, clone size, CDR3 protein, CDR3 DNA. A D gene is named only where the DNA matches it firmly. Part of the rows lack a size; the others show once, few, many or a class for expanded clones.

j_gene: TRBJ1-2; v_gene: TRBV5-1; d_gene: TRBD1; abundance: .; CDR3aa: CASSLADRGWGYTF; CDR3nt: TGCGCCAGCAGCTTGGCCGACAGGGGTTGGGGCTACACCTTC
j_gene: TRBJ1-1; v_gene: TRBV5-1; d_gene: .; abundance: .; CDR3aa: CASSPSGGRDGTEAFF; CDR3nt: TGCGCCAGCAGCCCGAGTGGGGGCAGGGATGGGACTGAAGCTTTCTTT
j_gene: TRBJ1-2; v_gene: TRBV5-5; d_gene: .; abundance: few; CDR3aa: CASSPDSHYGYTF; CDR3nt: TGTGCCAGCAGCCCCGACAGCCACTATGGCTACACCTTC
j_gene: TRBJ2-2; v_gene: TRBV9; d_gene: TRBD1; abundance: .; CDR3aa: CASSRTGGSTGELFF; CDR3nt: TGTGCCAGCAGCCGGACAGGGGGCAGCACCGGGGAGCTGTTTTTT
j_gene: TRBJ2-1; v_gene: TRBV7-2; d_gene: TRBD2; abundance: .; CDR3aa: CASSTQVGTSSNEQFF; CDR3nt: TGTGCCAGCAGCACGCAAGTTGGGACTAGCAGTAATGAGCAGTTCTTC
j_gene: TRBJ2-6; v_gene: TRBV21-1; d_gene: .; abundance: .; CDR3aa: CASSPLRRSGANVLTF; CDR3nt: TGTGCCAGCAGCCCTTTGAGGAGATCTGGGGCCAACGTCCTGACTTTC
j_gene: TRBJ1-5; v_gene: TRBV7-6; d_gene: .; abundance: few; CDR3aa: CASSPSSNQPQHF; CDR3nt: TGTGCCAGCAGCCCCTCGAGCAATCAGCCCCAGCATTTT
j_gene: TRBJ1-1; v_gene: TRBV5-5; d_gene: .; abundance: .; CDR3aa: CASSLTGNTEAFF; CDR3nt: TGTGCCAGCAGCTTGACGGGAAACACTGAAGCTTTCTTT
j_gene: TRBJ1-2; v_gene: TRBV5-4; d_gene: .; abundance: .; CDR3aa: CASSLTLSNYGYTF; CDR3nt: TGTGCCAGCAGCTTAACTCTTTCCAACTATGGCTACACCTTC
j_gene: TRBJ2-5; v_gene: TRBV7-2; d_gene: .; abundance: .; CDR3aa: CASAKPEETQYF; CDR3nt: TGTGCCAGCGCTAAGCCCGAGGAGACCCAGTACTTC
j_gene: TRBJ2-5; v_gene: TRBV4-2; d_gene: TRBD2; abundance: once; CDR3aa: CASSLTSGGVSETQYF; CDR3nt: TGTGCCAGCAGCCTCACTAGCGGGGGGGTCTCTGAGACCCAGTACTTC
j_gene: TRBJ2-5; v_gene: TRBV5-1; d_gene: .; abundance: .; CDR3aa: CASSSPGGETQYF; CDR3nt: TGCGCCAGCAGCTCCCCAGGCGGGGAGACCCAGTACTTC
j_gene: TRBJ1-2; v_gene: TRBV2; d_gene: .; abundance: .; CDR3aa: CASSTSDRSSPNYGYTF; CDR3nt: .
j_gene: TRBJ1-5; v_gene: TRBV27; d_gene: .; abundance: .; CDR3aa: CASSLTTAYSNQPQHF; CDR3nt: TGTGCCAGCAGTTTGACCACAGCTTATAGCAATCAGCCCCAGCATTTT
j_gene: TRBJ1-2; v_gene: TRBV19; d_gene: TRBD1; abundance: .; CDR3aa: CASSFGQGVSYGYTF; CDR3nt: TGTGCCAGTAGTTTCGGACAGGGGGTGAGCTATGGCTACACCTTC
j_gene: TRBJ1-3; v_gene: TRBV5-1; d_gene: TRBD1; abundance: .; CDR3aa: CASSPGTGAGNTIYF; CDR3nt: TGCGCCAGCAGCCCGGGGACAGGGGCTGGAAACACCATATATTTT
j_gene: TRBJ2-1; v_gene: TRBV6-6; d_gene: .; abundance: .; CDR3aa: CASSYSGVGESEQFF; CDR3nt: TGTGCCAGCAGTTATTCAGGGGTGGGGGAAAGTGAGCAGTTCTTC
j_gene: TRBJ2-7; v_gene: TRBV5-1; d_gene: TRBD1; abundance: once; CDR3aa: CASSLSGTATYEQYF; CDR3nt: TGCGCCAGCAGCCTGTCCGGGACAGCAACCTACGAGCAGTACTTC
j_gene: TRBJ2-1; v_gene: TRBV7-8; d_gene: TRBD2; abundance: .; CDR3aa: CASSPRTSGGYNEQFF; CDR3nt: TGTGCCAGCAGCCCGAGGACTAGCGGGGGCTATAATGAGCAGTTCTTC
j_gene: TRBJ1-1; v_gene: TRBV19; d_gene: TRBD1; abundance: .; CDR3aa: CASKKAGGLNTEAFF; CDR3nt: TGTGCCAGTAAAAAGGCAGGGGGCCTGAACACTGAAGCTTTCTTT
j_gene: TRBJ2-5; v_gene: TRBV27; d_gene: TRBD1; abundance: .; CDR3aa: CASSPRGPWGLYF; CDR3nt: TGTGCCAGCAGTCCTAGGGGGCCCTGGGGCCTGTACTTC
j_gene: TRBJ2-1; v_gene: TRBV7-2; d_gene: TRBD2; abundance: .; CDR3aa: CASSPLVGGGNEQFF; CDR3nt: TGTGCCAGCAGCCCGTTGGTCGGGGGAGGGAATGAGCAGTTCTTC
j_gene: TRBJ2-7; v_gene: TRBV5-4; d_gene: TRBD2; abundance: .; CDR3aa: CASSPYRGLAGYEQYF; CDR3nt: TGTGCCAGCAGCCCGTACCGAGGACTAGCGGGGTACGAGCAGTACTTC
j_gene: TRBJ1-1; v_gene: TRBV7-2; d_gene: TRBD1; abundance: .; CDR3aa: CASSLAVQGAAFF; CDR3nt: TGTGCCAGCAGCTTAGCGGTCCAGGGGGCAGCTTTCTTT
j_gene: TRBJ1-1; v_gene: TRBV10-3; d_gene: TRBD1; abundance: .; CDR3aa: CAISAGQGNTEAFF; CDR3nt: TGTGCCATCAGCGCCGGACAGGGGAACACTGAAGCTTTCTTT
j_gene: TRBJ2-1; v_gene: TRBV28; d_gene: .; abundance: .; CDR3aa: CASSERGNEQFF; CDR3nt: TGTGCCAGCAGTGAAAGGGGAAATGAGCAGTTCTTC
j_gene: TRBJ2-2; v_gene: TRBV7-6; d_gene: .; abundance: .; CDR3aa: CASSLAVGRVDSGELFF; CDR3nt: TGTGCCAGCAGCTTAGCAGTAGGGCGGGTTGACTCCGGGGAGCTGTTTTTT
j_gene: TRBJ1-3; v_gene: TRBV5-6; d_gene: TRBD1; abundance: few; CDR3aa: CASSSGQAGNTIYF; CDR3nt: TGTGCCAGCAGCTCCGGACAGGCAGGAAACACCATATATTTT
j_gene: TRBJ2-1; v_gene: TRBV2; d_gene: .; abundance: .; CDR3aa: CASRAGRTSNEQFF; CDR3nt: TGTGCCAGCCGAGCGGGCCGGACCTCAAATGAGCAGTTCTTC